This TCR beta chain was identified during a study of human T cells and chemical hapten exposure (dated by TCRdb to about 2021). Study-level background: For sensitization, 2% DPC in acetone was applied to a 2 cm by 2 cm area of upper inner arm skin. Patients additionally received weekly therapeutic DPC doses to the scalp throughout the roughly 25-week study period. Patch testing was performed on the upper back with Finn chambers containing 0.01% DPC, and the patch tests were scored after 6 days according to International Contact Dermatitis Research Group standards. Blood for TCR sequencing was provided by twenty-nine alopecia patients at one to four time points (pre-sensitization, 2, 6 and 24 weeks). The mostly female patient cohort included alopecia areata with under or over 50% scalp involvement, alopecia totalis and alopecia universalis. This study followed changes in the peripheral blood TCR repertoire in vivo during primary and secondary sensitization of alopecia patients to the hapten diphenylcyclopropenone (DPC). Libraries were combined into a pool for sequencing, and differences in TCR yield between samples came mainly from small differences in library volumes within the pool. Blood samples were taken from patients before sensitization (week 0) and at 2, 6 and about 24 weeks after DPC sensitization. Points the paper makes about the study in general: After repeated subsampling, changes were observed in the strength of the expansion versus patch-test correlation and in the threshold at which the correlation became significant. Patch test score was positively correlated with the number of PT1 expanded TCRs, with significance at thresholds 8, 16 and 32 but not at 4. Because every patient had alopecia, a presumed autoimmune disease, the patients' immune response might differ from that of healthy individuals. No change with DPC sensitization was found in the number of TCRs above 1 in 1000 frequency, and no evidence of global repertoire structure alterations was found. Significantly more large CDR3 similarity clusters were formed by expanded TCRs than by pre-sensitization or healthy control sets, consistent with antigen-driven responses.

Concerning this clonotype itself: What this receptor recognizes is not known. No base quality information exists; no much larger clone differs at one position.

The cysteine opens and the phenylalanine closes a CDR3 of 15 amino acids. Only the CDR3 DNA is retained, 45 bases long and in frame from the first base. V is trimmed back by 6 bases and J by 5 bases, and the junction contains 5 bases that no gene match accounts for. In the germline V gene (reference sequence), CDR1 corresponds to MNHNY and CDR2 to SVGAGI. Taken with the paper, the label for time point translates to: patch test 1, 2 weeks after DPC sensitization. The treatment or condition label for this specimen denotes: therapeutic diphenylcyclopropenone sensitization with weekly scalp DPC. At every patch-test visit, the blood draw took place before the patch test was put on. Patients were eligible if aged 18 to 70, diagnosed with alopecia and judged suitable for DPC therapy, and pregnant patients were excluded. Total RNA was extracted from unfractionated whole blood collected in Tempus Blood RNA tubes.

Libraries were constructed by RACE. The sequencer listed for this sample is NextSeq 500. Library preparation attached unique molecular identifiers to individual cDNA molecules for quantitative, reproducible TCR counting. Both TCR alpha and TCR beta chains were sequenced from each blood RNA sample. The source study handled its data this way. A median of about 87,000 TCRs per sample was observed, with a range of about 20,000 to 690,600. V, J and CDR3 annotation of the TCR reads was carried out using the Decombinator software suite. To make PS versus PT1 abundance plots, every sample was subsampled to the same number of TCRs (28,000). Expanded TCRs were defined as absent before sensitization and observed at least eight times at the 2-week time point. The public sequencing data were trimmed at Q25 with fastp and processed into clonotypes with MiXCR by TCRdb, which kept only in-frame beta chains. Entries that share a CDR3 protein sequence are merged under the most common genes and DNA. What appears here as the V and J calls and clone size reflects TCRdb's work, not the paper's. Here the sample has more than 65,000 distinct CDR3 sequences; 25% to 40% occur a single time. Of the sample, roughly 10% is held by the ten largest clones.

The V and J segments used are TRBV6-6 and TRBJ2-1, and 12 bases in between align with TRBD2. This receptor was taken from a man between 40 and 49 years old with alopecia areata. Some clones in this sample may be carry-over from other donors' samples. The sequencing used whole blood, collected in connection with sensitization to the hapten diphenylcyclopropenone (DPC). CDR3 protein: CASRWGLAGHNEQFF. The sequenced DNA: TGTGCCAGCAGGTGGGGACTAGCGGGTCACAATGAGCAGTTCTTC.